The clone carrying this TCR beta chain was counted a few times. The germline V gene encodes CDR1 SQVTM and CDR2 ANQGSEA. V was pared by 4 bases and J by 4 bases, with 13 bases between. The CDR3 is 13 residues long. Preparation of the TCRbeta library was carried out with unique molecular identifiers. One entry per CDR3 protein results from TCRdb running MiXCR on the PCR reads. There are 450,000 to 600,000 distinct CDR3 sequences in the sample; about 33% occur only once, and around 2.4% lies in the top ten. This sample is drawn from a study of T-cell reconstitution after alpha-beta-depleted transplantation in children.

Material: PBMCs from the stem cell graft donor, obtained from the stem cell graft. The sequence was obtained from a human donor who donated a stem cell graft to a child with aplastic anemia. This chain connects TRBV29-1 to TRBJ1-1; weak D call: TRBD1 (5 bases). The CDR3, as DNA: TGCAGCGTTGGAGCCAGGGCGGGCACTGAAGCTTTCTTT. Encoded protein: CSVGARAGTEAFF.